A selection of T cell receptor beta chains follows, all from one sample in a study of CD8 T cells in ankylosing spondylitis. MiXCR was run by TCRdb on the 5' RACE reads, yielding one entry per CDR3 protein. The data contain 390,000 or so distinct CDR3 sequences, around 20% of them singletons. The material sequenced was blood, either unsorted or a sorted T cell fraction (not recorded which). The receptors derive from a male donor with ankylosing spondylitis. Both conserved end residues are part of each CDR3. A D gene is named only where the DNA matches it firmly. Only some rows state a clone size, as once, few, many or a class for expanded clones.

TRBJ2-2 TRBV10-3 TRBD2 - CAISESRGLDTGELFF TGTGCCATCAGTGAGTCCCGAGGACTAGACACCGGGGAGCTGTTTTTT
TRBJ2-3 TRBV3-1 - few CASSQQTRLDTQYF TGTGCCAGCAGCCAACAGACTAGATTAGATACGCAGTATTTT
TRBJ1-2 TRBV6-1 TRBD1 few CASMPLGQGATNYGYTF TGTGCCAGCATGCCATTAGGACAGGGGGCTACTAACTATGGCTACACCTTC
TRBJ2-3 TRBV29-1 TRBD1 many CSVVGTGGTDTQYF TGCAGCGTTGTAGGGACAGGTGGCACAGATACGCAGTATTTT
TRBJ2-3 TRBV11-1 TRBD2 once CASSLTAGAADTQYF TGTGCCAGCAGCTTAACAGCGGGAGCTGCAGATACGCAGTATTTT
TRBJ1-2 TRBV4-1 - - CASSQDARTNYGYTF TGCGCCAGCAGCCAAGATGCCAGGACCAACTATGGCTACACCTTC
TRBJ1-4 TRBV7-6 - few CASSLGAGLNEKLFF TGTGCCAGCAGTTTGGGGGCCGGACTAAATGAAAAACTGTTTTTT
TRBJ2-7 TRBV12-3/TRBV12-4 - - CASSTRGGSDYEQYF TGTGCCAGCAGTACTAGGGGTGGGAGCGACTACGAGCAGTACTTC
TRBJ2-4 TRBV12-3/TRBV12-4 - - CASSLWQGNIQYF TGTGCCAGCAGTTTGTGGCAGGGAAACATTCAGTACTTC
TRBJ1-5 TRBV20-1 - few CSVSGDYSNQPQHF TGCAGTGTTTCGGGGGACTATAGCAATCAGCCCCAGCATTTT
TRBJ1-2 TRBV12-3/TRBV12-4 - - CASSLERGSHYGYTF TGTGCCAGCAGTTTAGAGCGGGGATCTCACTATGGCTACACCTTC
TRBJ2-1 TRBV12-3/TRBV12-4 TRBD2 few CASSLVPGRAYNEQFF TGTGCCAGCAGTTTGGTCCCCGGGAGGGCATACAATGAGCAGTTCTTC
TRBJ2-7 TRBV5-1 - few CASSLAAGVPYEQYF TGCGCCAGCAGCTTGGCCGCAGGGGTCCCCTACGAGCAGTACTTC
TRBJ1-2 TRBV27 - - CASSLGQGTYGYTF TGTGCCAGCAGTTTAGGGCAAGGGACCTATGGCTACACCTTC
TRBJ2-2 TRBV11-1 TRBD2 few CASSQGLAGARGTGELFF TGTGCCAGCAGCCAGGGACTAGCGGGAGCGCGTGGCACCGGGGAGCTGTTTTTT
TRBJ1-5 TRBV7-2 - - CASSLTRDNQPQHF TGTGCCAGCAGCTTAACCAGGGACAATCAGCCCCAGCATTTT
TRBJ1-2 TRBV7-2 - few CASSPAPLSFGYTF TGTGCCAGCAGCCCCGCCCCGCTGAGCTTTGGCTACACCTTC
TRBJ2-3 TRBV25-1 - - CASSEYLGDLDTQYF TGTGCCAGCAGTGAATATCTGGGAGATTTAGATACGCAGTATTTT
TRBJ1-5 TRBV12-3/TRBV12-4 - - CASSLQGLRQPQHF TGTGCCAGCAGTTTACAGGGGCTACGACAGCCCCAGCATTTT
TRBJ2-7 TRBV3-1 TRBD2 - CASSQGTGTTYEQYF TGTGCCAGCAGCCAAGGGACCGGGACTACCTACGAGCAGTACTTC
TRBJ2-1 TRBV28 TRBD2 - CASSLGRGRAQREQFF TGTGCCAGCAGTTTGGGCCGCGGGAGGGCCCAGCGTGAGCAGTTCTTC
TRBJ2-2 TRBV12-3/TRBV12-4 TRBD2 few CASSQPTSGRVTGELFF TGTGCCAGCAGCCAACCTACTAGCGGGAGGGTCACCGGGGAGCTGTTTTTT
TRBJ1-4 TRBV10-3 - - CAIAPRIPFF TGTGCCATCGCACCCCGAATCCCGTTTTTT
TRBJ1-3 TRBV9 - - CASSGTGLSGNTIYF TGTGCCAGCAGCGGCACGGGTCTCTCTGGAAACACCATATATTTT
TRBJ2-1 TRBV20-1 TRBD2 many CSAREVGLAGEQFF TGCAGTGCTAGAGAGGTAGGACTAGCGGGCGAGCAGTTCTTC
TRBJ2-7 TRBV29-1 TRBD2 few CSVRTSGYEQYF TGCAGCGTACGGACTAGCGGCTACGAGCAGTACTTC
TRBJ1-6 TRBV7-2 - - CASSLNTGPNNSPLHF TGTGCCAGCAGCTTAAACACCGGGCCCAATAATTCACCCCTCCACTTT
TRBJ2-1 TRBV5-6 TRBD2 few CASSSLAGVGQFF TGTGCCAGCAGCTCACTAGCGGGAGTTGGGCAGTTCTTC
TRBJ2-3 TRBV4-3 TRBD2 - CASSQETSGGRDTQYF TGCGCCAGCAGCCAAGAGACTAGCGGGGGGAGGGATACGCAGTATTTT
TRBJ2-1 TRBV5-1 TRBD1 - CASSSWTGENEQFF TGCGCCAGCAGCTCTTGGACAGGGGAGAATGAGCAGTTCTTC
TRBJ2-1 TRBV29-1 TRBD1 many CSVVTGTGINEQFF TGCAGCGTCGTCACCGGGACAGGGATCAATGAGCAGTTCTTC
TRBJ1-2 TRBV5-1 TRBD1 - CASSFDRVRGYTF TGCGCCAGCAGCTTCGACAGGGTCCGTGGCTACACCTTC
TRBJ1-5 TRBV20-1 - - CSVTRGGTGKNQPQHF TGCAGTGTGACCAGGGGAGGGACCGGAAAAAATCAGCCCCAGCATTTT
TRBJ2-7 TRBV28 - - CASIDTASEQYF TGTGCCAGCATTGACACGGCATCCGAGCAGTACTTC
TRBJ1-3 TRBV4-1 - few CASSPYRDTVRSSGNTIYF TGCGCCAGCAGCCCATACAGGGATACCGTGAGGTCCTCTGGAAACACCATATATTTT
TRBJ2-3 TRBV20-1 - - CSASMAGNTDTQYF TGCAGTGCTAGTATGGCGGGAAACACAGATACGCAGTATTTT
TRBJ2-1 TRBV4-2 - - CASSQDEDSYNEQFF TGTGCCAGCAGCCAAGATGAAGACTCCTACAATGAGCAGTTCTTC
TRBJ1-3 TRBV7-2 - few CASSSTPQPGNTIYF TGTGCCAGCAGCTCCACTCCTCAACCGGGAAACACCATATATTTT
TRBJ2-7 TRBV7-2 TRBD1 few CASRPGTGRGYEQYF TGTGCCAGCAGACCAGGGACAGGGCGAGGTTACGAGCAGTACTTC
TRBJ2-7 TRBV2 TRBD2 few CASGGGALGYEQYF TGTGCCAGCGGGGGAGGGGCCTTGGGCTACGAGCAGTACTTC
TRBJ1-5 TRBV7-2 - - CASSYSLGGSNQPQHF TGTGCCAGCAGTTACTCCTTAGGGGGAAGCAATCAGCCCCAGCATTTT
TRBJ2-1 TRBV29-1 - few CSVGHLRGNEQFF TGCAGCGTTGGACACCTACGCGGTAATGAGCAGTTCTTC
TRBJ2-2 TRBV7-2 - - CASSLNPLPGELFF TGTGCCAGCAGCTTAAATCCCCTCCCCGGGGAGCTGTTTTTT
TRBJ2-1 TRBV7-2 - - CASSFERGDEQFF TGTGCCAGCAGCTTCGAACGGGGCGATGAGCAGTTCTTC
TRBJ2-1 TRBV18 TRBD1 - CASSPPDRAQFF TGTGCCAGCTCACCACCTGACAGGGCGCAGTTCTTC
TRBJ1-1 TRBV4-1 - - CASSRRTVNTEAFF TGCGCCAGCAGCCGGAGGACCGTGAACACTGAAGCTTTCTTT
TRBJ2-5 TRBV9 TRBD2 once CASSVAGLAGTETQYF TGTGCCAGCAGCGTAGCAGGGCTAGCGGGAACAGAGACCCAGTACTTC
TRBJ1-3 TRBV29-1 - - CSVGGRGGNTIYF TGCAGCGTTGGGGGGCGCGGTGGAAACACCATATATTTT
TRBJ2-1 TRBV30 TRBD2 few CAWSGGLADYNEQFF TGTGCCTGGAGTGGGGGACTAGCGGACTACAATGAGCAGTTCTTC
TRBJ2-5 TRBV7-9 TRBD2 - CASSTRLAGVGETQYF TGTGCCAGCAGTACTCGACTAGCGGGAGTCGGAGAGACCCAGTACTTC
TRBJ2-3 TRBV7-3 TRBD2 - CASRKRGEDTQYF TGTGCCAGCCGTAAGCGGGGAGAAGATACGCAGTATTTT
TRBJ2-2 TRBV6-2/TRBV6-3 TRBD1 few CASMLHRGTGELFF TGTGCCAGCATGCTCCACAGGGGCACCGGGGAGCTGTTTTTT
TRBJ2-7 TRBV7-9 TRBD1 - CASSLTGQGADEQYF TGTGCCAGCAGCTTAACGGGACAGGGGGCGGACGAGCAGTACTTC
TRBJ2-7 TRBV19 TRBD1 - CASSSHRGTNYEQYF TGTGCCAGTAGCTCCCACAGGGGGACAAACTACGAGCAGTACTTC
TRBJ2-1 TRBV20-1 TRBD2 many CSGLAGYNEQFF TGCAGTGGTCTAGCGGGTTACAATGAGCAGTTCTTC
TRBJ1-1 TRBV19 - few CASSATANTEAFF TGTGCCAGTAGCGCGACAGCGAACACTGAAGCTTTCTTT
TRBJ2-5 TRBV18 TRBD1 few CASSPQTGGQETQYF TGTGCCAGCTCACCACAGACAGGGGGACAAGAGACCCAGTACTTC
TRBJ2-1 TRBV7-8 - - CASSHPLERFNEQFF TGTGCCAGCAGCCATCCTCTGGAGAGGTTCAATGAGCAGTTCTTC
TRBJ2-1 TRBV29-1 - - CSVLRDPSYNEQFF TGCAGCGTTTTGCGGGATCCCTCCTACAATGAGCAGTTCTTC
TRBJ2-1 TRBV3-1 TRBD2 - CASSQDGLAGDNEQFF TGTGCCAGCAGCCAAGATGGACTAGCGGGAGACAATGAGCAGTTCTTC